These 14 T cell receptor beta chains share one sample of origin, sequenced in a study of T cell repertoires in cytomegalovirus infection. What these receptors recognize is not known. From the reads, TCRdb called clonotypes with MiXCR, one entry per CDR3 protein. The sample has a few hundred thousand distinct CDR3 sequences; just under 40% are singletons. This material consisted of cultured PBMCs, taken from culture after CMV antigen stimulation. The receptors originated from a human donor in good health (CMV status not recorded). Some clones in this sample may be carry-over from other donors' samples.

This clonotype was found many times. This chain links TRBV7-2 with TRBJ1-5; 9 nucleotides line up with TRBD1. V shed 4 bases and J 3 bases; nucleotides not matched to a gene: 4. Germline CDR1 is SGHTA and CDR2 is FQGNSA. The CDR3 spans 15 residues. In DNA form, the CDR3 reads TGTGCCAGCAGCTCTCGGACAGGGGTCAATCAGCCCCAGCATTTT. It encodes CASSSRTGVNQPQHF.

The V and J genes are TRBV2 and TRBJ2-3, with D perhaps matching TRBD2 (6 bases). Trimming pared 11 bases from V and 4 bases from J, leaving 19 bases between. The CDR3 has 14 residues. CDR1 and CDR2 from the germline V gene are SNHLY and FYNNEI. The CDR3 reads CAGAPGLTPDTQYF. CDR3 in DNA: TGTGCCGGTGCTCCGGGACTGACACCAGATACGCAGTATTTT.

This clonotype has more than one count but fewer than ten. This chain joins TRBV7-2 and TRBJ1-5; tentatively, D is TRBD1 (6 bases). This CDR3 region has 14 residues. Per the germline V gene, CDR1 is SGHTA and CDR2 is FQGNSA. The V end lost 5 bases, the J end lost 5 bases, and 13 bases lay between the germline ends. CDR3 loop: CASSKTGGDQPQHF. In nucleotides, the CDR3 is TGTGCCAGCAGCAAGACAGGTGGCGATCAGCCCCAGCATTTT.

The rearrangement uses TRBV29-1 and TRBJ2-3, with 10 bases matching TRBD1. V lost 3 bases, J lost 4 bases, and 4 bases stayed unmatched. Germline V lookup: CDR1 SQVTM, CDR2 ANQGSEA. CDR3 length: 14 residues. The chain's CDR3 is CSVDWTGGADTQYF. The CDR3 DNA reads TGCAGCGTTGATTGGACAGGGGGGGCAGATACGCAGTATTTT.

This clonotype turned up a few times. The rearrangement links TRBV6-1 to TRBJ2-1; 7 nucleotides align to TRBD2. V lost 6 bases and J lost 13; bases outside the gene matches: 12. The CDR3 length is 13 residues. CDR1 is MNHNS, CDR2 SASEGT, per germline. The CDR3 DNA reads as TGTGCCAGCAGGGGGGGGGTTGGACGCAACCAGTTCTTC. Translation: CASRGGVGRNQFF.

This clonotype was seen a handful of times. J is TRBJ2-5 and V is TRBV2, with 15 bases identical to TRBD2. The CDR3 totals 15 residues. With V trimmed by 6 bases and J by 5 bases, 4 bases remained unmatched. In germline, CDR1 is SNHLY, CDR2 FYNNEI. CDR3: CASSLGTSGGETQYF. The CDR3 DNA reads as TGTGCCAGCAGCCTCGGGACTAGCGGGGGGGAGACCCAGTACTTC. Variable domain in full (rest from reference TRBV2 and TRBJ2-5): EPEVTQTPSHQVTQMGQEVILRCVPISNHLYFYWYRQILGQKVEFLVSFYNNEISEKSEIFDDQFSVERPDGSNFTLKIRSTKLEDSAMYFCASSLGTSGGETQYFGPGTRLLVL.

This clonotype was counted a few times. The gene calls are TRBV20-1 and TRBJ1-4, with 8 bases aligning to TRBD1. With 0 bases clipped from V and 5 bases from J, the junction kept 11 bases outside the gene matches. This CDR3 comprises 17 residues. CDR1 DFQATT and CDR2 SNEGSKA come from the germline V gene (reference sequence). CDR3: CSARDRTGRTGNEKLFF. DNA for the CDR3: TGCAGTGCTAGAGATCGGACAGGGAGGACTGGGAATGAAAAACTGTTTTTT.

This chain links TRBV27 with TRBJ2-1; D unresolved. Germline V CDR1 and CDR2: MNHEY, SMNVEV (reference sequence). Deletions cut 2 bases from V and 1 base from J, with 12 bases between. The CDR3 covers 16 residues. CDR3 nucleotides: TGTGCCAGCAGTTTAGCAGGATACCAGTCCTACAATGAGCAGTTCTTC. It specifies CASSLAGYQSYNEQFF.

CDR3 sequence: CASSLEATLETQYF. Written as DNA, the CDR3 is TGTGCCAGCAGCTTGGAGGCCACTCTAGAGACCCAGTACTTC. This chain links TRBV5-5 with TRBJ2-5; no firm D call. Trimming cost V 0 bases and J 4 bases, with 10 bases left between them. This CDR3 contains 14 residues. Per the germline V gene, CDR1 is SGHKS and CDR2 is YYEKEE (reference sequence).

The J gene is TRBJ2-3, the V gene TRBV4-3; D unclear. Looked up from germline, CDR1 is LGHNA and CDR2 is YSLEER. The CDR3 has 13 amino acids. V shed 1 base and J shed 2 bases, with 4 bases lying between them. CDR3 coding DNA: TGCGCCAGCAGCCAAGGACACACAGATACGCAGTATTTT. Its protein product is CASSQGHTDTQYF.

This clonotype was seen repeatedly, ten times or more. The CDR3 DNA is TGTGCCAGCAGCTTAGCCCCCGGGTTTTATGCCTACAATGAGCAGTTCTTC. It codes for CASSLAPGFYAYNEQFF. V usage is TRBV7-2 and J usage is TRBJ2-1, with D unresolved. The length of the CDR3 is 17 residues. Looked up from germline, CDR1 is SGHTA and CDR2 is FQGNSA. V was clipped by 0 bases and J by 2 bases, with 14 bases between them.

The gene calls are TRBV19 and TRBJ2-3; 10 bases line up with TRBD2. Germline V gene sequence: CDR1 LNHDA, CDR2 SQIVND (reference sequence). The CDR3 consists of 17 residues. The junction had 10 bases not matched to a gene; V was cut back by 5 bases and J by 2 bases. CDR3 nucleotide sequence: TGTGCCAGTAGTGACTCCGGACTAGCGGACCTCACAGATACGCAGTATTTT. Residues: CASSDSGLADLTDTQYF.

The genes are TRBV11-2 and TRBJ2-5; maybe TRBD1 (7 bases). With 1 base removed from V and 9 bases from J, the gap between germline ends came to 18 bases. The germline gives CDR1 SGHAT, CDR2 FQNNGV. This CDR3 has 15 residues. In DNA, the CDR3 is TGTGCCAGCAGCTTAGGGAGCGGGCAACAGGGGTCCCAGTACTTC. Translated, it gives CASSLGSGQQGSQYF. The full variable domain, its missing parts supplied by reference TRBV11-2 and TRBJ2-5, is EAGVAQSPRYKIIEKRQSVAFWCNPISGHATLYWYQQILGQGPKLLIQFQNNGVVDDSQLPKDRFSAERLKGVDSTLKIQPAKLEDSAVYLCASSLGSGQQGSQYFGPGTRLLVL.

This clonotype has a handful of counts. J is TRBJ1-1 and V is TRBV12-3 or TRBV12-4; D is unresolved. The CDR3 has 13 amino acids. Trimming stripped 4 bases from V and 7 bases from J, with 13 bases between. CDR3 region: CASSSTVKGEAFF. CDR3 nucleotides: TGTGCCAGCAGTTCGACGGTTAAGGGTGAAGCTTTCTTT.